The 30 T cell receptor beta chains below all came from one sample that was sequenced in a study of shared clonotypes between healthy human individuals. The repertoire was sequenced with immunoSEQ multiplex PCR; TCRdb's copy has only in-frame clones and lacks some. The sample shows 950,000 to 1,200,000 clones, about 80% of them seen only once. The sample consisted of memory CD4+ T cells from PBMCs. Subset reported: CD45RA-negative fraction. These receptors all come from a man in his late teens or twenties in good health. Some clones in this sample may be carry-over from other donors' samples.

The gene calls are TRBV2 and TRBJ2-2; D unresolved. The CDR3 has 14 residues. Germline V gene data show CDR1 as SNHLY and CDR2 as FYNNEI. The V end lost 4 bases, the J end lost 1 base, and 7 bases lay between the germline ends. For the CDR3, the DNA is TGTGCCAGCAGTGGACCGGGGAACACCGGGGAGCTGTTTTTT. This encodes CASSGPGNTGELFF. The full variable domain, with the rest looked up from reference TRBV2 and TRBJ2-2, is EPEVTQTPSHQVTQMGQEVILRCVPISNHLYFYWYRQILGQKVEFLVSFYNNEISEKSEIFDDQFSVERPDGSNFTLKIRSTKLEDSAMYFCASSGPGNTGELFFGEGSRLTVL.

Here the CDR3 reads CASSQELLAGVHEQYF. The CDR3 nucleotides read TGTGCCAGCAGCCAAGAGCTGCTAGCGGGAGTCCACGAGCAGTACTTC. The chain combines TRBV4-2 with TRBJ2-7; 10 positions agree with TRBD2. Losses at the gene ends were 0 bases for V and 5 bases for J; bases not matched to a gene: 7. The CDR3 is 16 amino acids. Germline V gene lookup returns CDR1 LGHNA and CDR2 YNFKEQ.

The chain links TRBV15 to TRBJ2-1; 10 bases align to TRBD1. This CDR3 has 17 amino acids. Germline V lookup: CDR1 LNHNV, CDR2 YYDKDF (reference sequence). V shed 3 bases and J 7 bases; nucleotides not matched to a gene: 12. CDR3 sequence reads: CATSSGISGQGKNEQFF. CDR3 sequence (DNA): TGTGCCACCAGCAGCGGAATCTCGGGACAGGGGAAGAATGAGCAGTTCTTC. The complete variable domain, with remaining parts taken from reference TRBV15 and TRBJ2-1, reads DAMVIQNPRYQVTQFGKPVTLSCSQTLNHNVMYWYQQKSSQAPKLLFHYYDKDFNNEADTPDNFQSRRPNTSFCFLDIRSPGLGDTAMYLCATSSGISGQGKNEQFFGPGTRLTVL.

This clone was seen a handful of times. This sequence joins TRBV9 and TRBJ1-4; 8 bases are shared with TRBD1. The CDR3 is 15 residues long. Germline V gives CDR1 SGDLS, CDR2 YYNGEE. After removal of 0 bases from V and 7 bases from J, the junction contained 5 bases not matched to a gene. This chain's CDR3 is CASSVDGQGGEKLFF. CDR3 coding DNA: TGTGCCAGCAGCGTAGATGGACAGGGAGGTGAAAAACTGTTTTTT.

The chain combines TRBV1 with TRBJ2-1; the D call TRBD2 from the table was never checked on the DNA. TRBV1 is a listed pseudogene. The CDR3 contains 18 residues. DNA of the CDR3: TGCACCAGCAGCCAAGAAAGAGACCAGCGGGAGAGGTACAATGAGCAGTTCTTC. It codes for CTSSQERDQRERYNEQFF.

The chain couples TRBV10-3 to TRBJ2-3; D is uncertain. In germline, CDR1 is ENHRY, CDR2 SYGVKD. The CDR3 extends over 12 amino acids. V lost 4 bases and J lost 6, with 8 bases in between. The CDR3 DNA reads as TGTGCCATCAGTGCCAGAAGGGATACGCAGTATTTT. Protein product: CAISARRDTQYF.

The rearrangement joins TRBV25-1 to TRBJ2-1; 14 bases match TRBD2. V gave up 9 bases and J gave up 8 bases; unmatched junction bases: 15. The CDR3 totals 17 residues. The V gene's germline CDR1 is MGHDK and CDR2 SYGVNS. The CDR3 reads CASTPGLAGVGFDEQFF. The CDR3 DNA is TGTGCCAGTACCCCGGGACTAGCGGGAGTTGGGTTCGATGAGCAGTTCTTC.

This clone was seen just once. The V call is TRBV7-2, the J call TRBJ2-7; the D gene is possibly TRBD2 (6 bases). Germline V gives CDR1 SGHTA, CDR2 FQGNSA. Between the trimmed V and J ends, which lost 4 bases and 4 bases, there was a span of 11 bases. This CDR3 is built from 13 residues. The CDR3 nucleotides are TGTGCCAGCAGCTCGGGACTGATGTACGAGCAGTACTTC. This encodes CASSSGLMYEQYF.

In this sample, this clone turned up a few times. This chain joins TRBV4-2 and TRBJ2-4; 9 bases agree with TRBD2. Germline CDR1 reads LGHNA; CDR2 reads YNFKEQ. Germline trimming cut 1 base from V and 2 bases from J; bases unmatched to any gene: 9. The CDR3 sequence is 18 residues long. The CDR3 loop is CASSQVLAGARTKNIQYF. In DNA form, the CDR3 reads TGTGCCAGCAGCCAAGTATTAGCGGGAGCTAGAACCAAAAACATTCAGTACTTC.

The chain has TRBV7-8 and TRBJ1-6; no clear D. The CDR3 has 15 amino acids. CDR1 is SGHVS, CDR2 FQNEAQ, per germline. The V and J ends lost 3 bases and 7 bases respectively, with 13 bases between them. CDR3 DNA: TGTGCCAGCAGCTTTAGGGCTCGGGAAAATTCACCCCTCCACTTT. Encoded protein: CASSFRARENSPLHF.

The chain is built from TRBV20-1 and TRBJ2-1; a weak D match, TRBD2 (5 bases). V was cut by 5 bases and J by 9 bases, with 11 bases left in between. CDR1 and CDR2 (germline): DFQATT, SNEGSKA (reference sequence). The CDR3 runs 11 residues. CDR3 region: CSAASWGEQFF. The CDR3 coding sequence is TGCAGTGCTGCTAGCTGGGGTGAGCAGTTCTTC.

In the case of this clone: A single base separates this from a much larger clone, so it may be a read error. Other DNA sequences from this sample encode an identical CDR3 as well. The chain employs TRBV5-4 and TRBJ2-7; 7 bases fit TRBD1. This CDR3 has 12 amino acids. J was trimmed by 3 bases and V by 4 bases; bases with no gene match: 1. The germline gives CDR1 SGHNT, CDR2 YYREEE (reference sequence). This chain's CDR3 is CASSRDSYEQYF. DNA of the CDR3: TGTGCCAGCAGCCGGGACAGCTACGAGCAGTACTTC.

V is TRBV7-8 and J is TRBJ2-3, with 9 positions matching TRBD2. There are 19 residues in the CDR3. Germline trimming cut 1 base from V and 5 bases from J; bases unmatched to any gene: 16. CDR1 SGHVS and CDR2 FQNEAQ come from the germline V gene. CDR3 residues: CASSLVRASGTGGGDTQYF. The CDR3 DNA sequence: TGTGCCAGCAGCTTAGTTAGGGCTAGCGGGACGGGCGGGGGAGATACGCAGTATTTT.

The V and J genes are TRBV6-5 and TRBJ1-1, with a tentative D call TRBD1 (5 bases). The germline CDR1 and CDR2 sequences are MNHEY and SVGAGI. The germline V and J ends were trimmed by 5 bases and 6 bases, with 19 bases remaining between them. The CDR3 contains 15 residues. This CDR3 reads CASSVLVGRGAEAFF. The CDR3 DNA is TGTGCCAGCAGTGTCCTAGTGGGCCGGGGCGCTGAAGCTTTCTTT.

A single count supports this clone. Other nucleotide sequences in the sample specify the same CDR3. The rearrangement links TRBV5-1 to TRBJ2-5, with D unclear. This CDR3 has 13 amino acids. Germline V gene data show CDR1 as SGHRS and CDR2 as YFSETQ. V lost 0 bases and J lost 3, with 6 bases in between. In DNA, the CDR3 is TGCGCCAGCAGCTTGGTCGTAGAAGAGACCCAGTACTTC. Its protein product is CASSLVVEETQYF.

The CDR3 protein is CASSPPGRLGTAGQYF. CDR3 sequence (DNA): TGTGCCAGCAGCCCCCCGGGCCGATTAGGTACTGCTGGGCAGTATTTT. V usage is TRBV7-2 and J usage is TRBJ2-3; D is undetermined. Looked up from germline, CDR1 is SGHTA and CDR2 is FQGNSA. V lost 5 bases, J lost 11 bases, and 26 bases lay in between. The CDR3 has 16 residues. Complete variable domain (other parts from reference TRBV7-2 and TRBJ2-3): GAGVSQSPSNKVTEKGKDVELRCDPISGHTALYWYRQSLGQGLEFLIYFQGNSAPDKSGLPSDRFSAERTGGSVSTLTIQRTQQEDSAVYLCASSPPGRLGTAGQYFGPGTRLTVL.

The chain employs TRBV28 and TRBJ1-5; D gene ambiguous. This CDR3 comprises 12 residues. Trimming shortened V by 7 bases and J by 3 bases, and 7 bases separated the two germline ends. Germline V lookup: CDR1 MDHEN, CDR2 SYDVKM. CDR3 region: CASTQANQPQHF. CDR3 nucleotides: TGTGCCAGCACCCAGGCCAATCAGCCCCAGCATTTT.

This sequence joins TRBV6-6 and TRBJ1-2; 7 nucleotides line up with TRBD1. Germline V CDR1 and CDR2: MNHNY, SVGAGI (reference sequence). J lost 3 bases, V lost 4 bases, and 8 bases had no gene match. The CDR3 contains 15 residues. CDR3: CASSSLQGIYYGYTF. CDR3 nucleotide sequence: TGTGCCAGCAGTTCCCTACAGGGGATCTACTATGGCTACACCTTC.

The chain employs TRBV11-2 and TRBJ2-1; 9 bases align to TRBD2. The CDR3 has 11 amino acids. The germline CDR1 and CDR2 sequences are SGHAT and FQNNGV. The V and J ends lost 5 bases and 15 bases, in that order; junction bases with no gene match: 5. As DNA, the CDR3 is TGTGCCAGCAGCCTAGCGGGATTACTGTTCTTC. Residues: CASSLAGLLFF.

This clone was detected a few times. This chain uses TRBV2 with TRBJ1-2; 9 nucleotides agree with TRBD1. V gave up 6 bases and J gave up 4 bases; unmatched junction bases: 3. The length of the CDR3 is 13 residues. The germline V gene has CDR1 SNHLY and CDR2 FYNNEI. This CDR3 reads CASRGTGSYGYTF. The CDR3 region has the DNA TGTGCCAGCAGGGGGACAGGGTCCTATGGCTACACCTTC.

V gene TRBV2 combines with J gene TRBJ1-2; the D is unclear. The germline V and J ends were trimmed by 3 bases and 4 bases, with 9 bases remaining between them. The germline gives CDR1 SNHLY, CDR2 FYNNEI. This CDR3 region has 13 residues. CDR3 residues: CASSDGLGYGYTF. Written as DNA, the CDR3 is TGTGCCAGCAGTGACGGCTTGGGCTATGGCTACACCTTC.

The gene calls are TRBV5-6 and TRBJ2-5, with D uncertain. The CDR3 extends over 14 amino acids. The germline gives CDR1 SGHDT, CDR2 YYEEEE. The germline V and J ends were trimmed by 0 bases and 3 bases, with 9 bases remaining between them. CDR3 DNA: TGTGCCAGCAGCTTGGTATCGGCCGAAGAGACCCAGTACTTC. Translated, it gives CASSLVSAEETQYF. Full variable domain (outside the CDR3, taken from reference TRBV5-6 and TRBJ2-5): DAGVTQSPTHLIKTRGQQVTLRCSPKSGHDTVSWYQQALGQGPQFIFQYYEEEERQRGNFPDRFSGHQFPNYSSELNVNALLLGDSALYLCASSLVSAEETQYFGPGTRLLVL.

The rearrangement uses TRBV21-1 and TRBJ2-3. TRBV21-1 is a pseudogene segment. This CDR3 contains 18 residues. The CDR3 region has the DNA TGTGCCAGCAGCAGTCTCGACGGGACGGAGCATAGCACAGATACGCAGTATTTT. Amino acid sequence: CASSSLDGTEHSTDTQYF.

The V and J genes are TRBV4-3 and TRBJ2-2; 9 bases agree with TRBD2. Germline V lookup: CDR1 LGHNA, CDR2 YSLEER. This CDR3 region has 18 residues. V lost 0 bases to trimming and J lost 0 bases; unmatched junction nucleotides: 5. CDR3 nucleotide sequence: TGCGCCAGCAGCCAAGATTTGGCGGGAGGGACGAACACCGGGGAGCTGTTTTTT. Amino acids: CASSQDLAGGTNTGELFF.

The chain is built from TRBV15 and TRBJ2-5, with D hard to call. Between the trimmed V and J ends, which lost 0 bases and 3 bases, there was a span of 17 bases. CDR3 length: 17 amino acids. Germline V gene data show CDR1 as LNHNV and CDR2 as YYDKDF (reference sequence). The CDR3 spells CATSRDRSAAREETQYF. DNA for the CDR3: TGTGCCACCAGCAGAGATCGCTCAGCAGCCAGAGAAGAGACCCAGTACTTC.

This clone has just one count. The chain links TRBV28 to TRBJ2-1; 11 bases fit TRBD1. V was pared by 6 bases and J by 6 bases, with 10 bases of the junction left unmatched. CDR3 length: 16 amino acids. CDR1 and CDR2 from the germline V gene are MDHEN and SYDVKM. As DNA, the CDR3 is TGTGCCAGCAGACCGGGAGGGACAGGGGGAGTCAATGAGCAGTTCTTC. This codes for CASRPGGTGGVNEQFF. The complete variable domain, with remaining parts taken from reference TRBV28 and TRBJ2-1, reads DVKVTQSSRYLVKRTGEKVFLECVQDMDHENMFWYRQDPGLGLRLIYFSYDVKMKEKGDIPEGYSVSREKKERFSLILESASTNQTSMYLCASRPGGTGGVNEQFFGPGTRLTVL.

The chain employs TRBV6-5 and TRBJ2-2; 11 bases agree with TRBD2. The V gene's germline CDR1 is MNHEY and CDR2 SVGAGI. The CDR3 covers 15 residues. V dropped 6 bases and J dropped 3; count of bases not matched to a gene: 3. The CDR3 sequence: CASRGLAEDTGELFF. In DNA form, the CDR3 reads TGTGCCAGCAGGGGACTAGCGGAGGACACCGGGGAGCTGTTTTTT.

This sequence joins TRBV28 and TRBJ2-3, with 12 bases fitting TRBD2. The CDR3 consists of 15 residues. The V gene end was trimmed by 6 bases and the J gene end by 8 bases; junction bases not matched to a gene: 9. The germline V gene has CDR1 MDHEN and CDR2 SYDVKM. CDR3 nucleotide sequence: TGTGCCAGCAGGATCACTAGCGGGAGGCTTGGTACGCAGTATTTT. It encodes CASRITSGRLGTQYF.

The J gene is TRBJ2-5, the V gene TRBV28; D is possibly TRBD2 (5 bases). V was shortened by 4 bases and J by 7 bases, with 10 bases between the two germline ends. Germline V lookup: CDR1 MDHEN, CDR2 SYDVKM. This CDR3 region has 12 residues. The CDR3 is CASSYPAGTQYF. The DNA for the CDR3 is TGTGCCAGCAGTTACCCCGCGGGGACCCAGTACTTC.

The rearrangement joins TRBV15 to TRBJ1-3; no firm D call. Germline V CDR1 and CDR2: LNHNV, YYDKDF (reference sequence). V was trimmed by 0 bases and J by 4 bases, leaving 10 bases between them. The CDR3 is 15 amino acids. CDR3 sequence reads: CATSRETGGGNTIYF. The CDR3 bases are TGTGCCACCAGCAGAGAGACCGGAGGCGGAAACACCATATATTTT.